The T cell receptor beta chain under discussion was sequenced for a study of T cell responses to AZD1222 COVID-19 vaccine. Using immunoSEQ multiplex PCR, the repertoire was profiled, and TCRdb retains in-frame clones only, with some absent. The repertoire holds 150,000 or so clones, 92% seen once, with 1% to 1.5% in the top ten. In the case of this clone: Its antigen remains unidentified.

The CDR3 is 15 amino acids. The V and J ends lost 2 bases and 6 bases respectively, with 14 bases between them. Germline lookup yields CDR1 GTSNPN and CDR2 SVGIG (reference sequence). Study-level findings and limits: Spike-spanning, vaccine-associated CD4 TCRs were dominant at 160-218 and 743-854. No repertoire was sampled before or during the peak T cell response, only after it.

Sequencing was performed on peripheral blood, taken 28 days after the second AZD1222 dose. The origin of this receptor is an adult who received the AZD1222 COVID-19 vaccine. The V gene is TRBV30, the J gene TRBJ1-6; a possible D gene is TRBD1 (6 bases). The CDR3 DNA follows: TGTGCCTGGAGTATGAGGGGGTTAGGTAATTCACCCCTCCACTTT. Protein product: CAWSMRGLGNSPLHF. The variable domain in full, completed from reference TRBV30 and TRBJ1-6, reads SQTIHQWPATLVQPVGSPLSLECTVEGTSNPNLYWYRQAAGRGLQLLFYSVGIGQISSEVPQNLSASRPQDRQFILSSKKLLLSDSGFYLCAWSMRGLGNSPLHFGNGTRLTVT.